The next 7 T cell receptor beta chains were all read from a single sample in a study of identifying expanded T cells in peripheral blood. Profiling relied on immunoSEQ multiplex PCR, and the TCRdb table lists in-frame clones only, not all of them. The table shows 75,000 to 100,000 clones, with 89% occurring only once. The sample comprised blood. The source is a person aged 18 to 75 in good health.

The count of this clone is one. CDR3 loop: CAISRGQGDQETQYF. The CDR3 DNA reads as TGTGCCATCAGTCGGGGGCAGGGAGACCAAGAGACCCAGTACTTC. The chain carries TRBV10-3 and TRBJ2-5, with D possibly called TRBD1 or TRBD2 (6 bases each). Trimming stripped 5 bases from V and 0 bases from J, with 13 bases between. Germline CDR1 is ENHRY and CDR2 is SYGVKD. The CDR3 contains 15 residues.

This clone was seen a few times. The CDR3 DNA is TGTGCCAGCAGCTTAGTGGGGGACACTGAAGCTTTCTTT. Its protein product is CASSLVGDTEAFF. This chain links TRBV7-2 with TRBJ1-1, with a possible D match to TRBD1 (5 bases). Per germline, CDR1 SGHTA and CDR2 FQGNSA. Trimming cost V 1 base and J 3 bases, with 6 bases left between them. The CDR3 is 13 amino acids.

Concerning this clone: Sequence at one end of the junction differs from germline and may be a read error. The V and J genes are TRBV5-4 and TRBJ1-2, with a tentative D call TRBD1 (6 bases). Germline V gene data show CDR1 as SGHNT and CDR2 as YYREEE (reference sequence). The CDR3 spans 13 residues. In nucleotides, the CDR3 is TGCGCCAGCAGCCAAGTGACAGGAGGAGGCTACACCTTC. Its translation: CASSQVTGGGYTF.

This clone was seen once. The chain links TRBV6-5 to TRBJ2-2; D not certain. CDR1 MNHEY and CDR2 SVGAGI come from the germline V gene. The ends were cut back, 4 bases at V and 1 base at J, with 1 base in the middle. This CDR3 contains 12 residues. CDR3 residues: CASSLNTGELFF. CDR3 sequence (DNA): TGTGCCAGCAGTTTGAACACCGGGGAGCTGTTTTTT.

The rearrangement links TRBV6-4 to TRBJ2-1; 16 nucleotides match TRBD2. This CDR3 has 20 residues. V lost 5 bases and J lost 0; bases outside the gene matches: 10. Germline CDR1 MRHNA, CDR2 SNTAGT. DNA for the CDR3: TGTGCCAGCAGTCGTAAGGGACTAGCGGGAGGGGGTAGCTCCTACAATGAGCAGTTCTTC. Its translation: CASSRKGLAGGGSSYNEQFF.

This clone has just one count. The chain has TRBV2 and TRBJ2-6; D is tentatively TRBD1 or TRBD2 (5 bases each). This CDR3 region has 14 residues. V lost 8 bases, J lost 1 base, and 9 bases lay in between. The germline V gene has CDR1 SNHLY and CDR2 FYNNEI. The CDR3 DNA reads TGTGCCAGCCAAGGGGAGTCTGGGGCCAACGTCCTGACTTTC. It yields the protein CASQGESGANVLTF.

V is TRBV2 and J is TRBJ1-4; TRBD1 agrees at 7 bases. The CDR3 contains 14 residues. Germline assignment: CDR1 SNHLY and CDR2 FYNNEI. After removal of 6 bases from V and 5 bases from J, the junction contained 6 bases not matched to a gene. Written as DNA, the CDR3 is TGTGCCAGCAGGGGGGACAGCGAAAATGAAAAACTGTTTTTT. Residues: CASRGDSENEKLFF.